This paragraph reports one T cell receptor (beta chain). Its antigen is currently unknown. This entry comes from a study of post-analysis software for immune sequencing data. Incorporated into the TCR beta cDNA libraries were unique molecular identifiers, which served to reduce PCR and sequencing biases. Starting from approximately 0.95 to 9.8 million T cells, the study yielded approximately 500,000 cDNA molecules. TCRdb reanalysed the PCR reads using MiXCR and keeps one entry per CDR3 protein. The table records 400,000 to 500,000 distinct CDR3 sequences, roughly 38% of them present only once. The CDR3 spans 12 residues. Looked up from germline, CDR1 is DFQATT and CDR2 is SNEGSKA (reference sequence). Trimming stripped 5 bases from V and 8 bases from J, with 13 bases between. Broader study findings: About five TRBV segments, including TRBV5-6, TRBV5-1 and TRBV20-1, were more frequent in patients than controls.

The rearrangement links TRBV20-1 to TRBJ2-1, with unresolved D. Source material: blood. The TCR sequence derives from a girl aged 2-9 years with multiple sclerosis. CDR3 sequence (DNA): TGCAGTGCTCCCCCAGGTGTCCATGAGCAGTTCTTC. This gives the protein CSAPPGVHEQFF.